The present T cell receptor beta chain was sequenced within a study of blood T cell repertoires in COVID-19. This clone was observed a single time. V shed 0 bases and J shed 1 base, with 7 bases lying between them. Looked up from germline, CDR1 is SGHDT and CDR2 is YYEEEE. The length of the CDR3 is 14 residues. Data came from immunoSEQ multiplex PCR; TCRdb stores just in-frame clones and leaves some out. The sample includes some 180,000 clones, around 85% of them seen just once. The material sequenced was peripheral blood. The chain is built from TRBV5-6 and TRBJ2-5; maybe TRBD1 (6 bases). The source is an older woman with acute or convalescent COVID-19. CDR3 sequence: CASSLGDTQETQYF. CDR3 in DNA: TGTGCCAGCAGCTTGGGGGACACCCAAGAGACCCAGTACTTC.